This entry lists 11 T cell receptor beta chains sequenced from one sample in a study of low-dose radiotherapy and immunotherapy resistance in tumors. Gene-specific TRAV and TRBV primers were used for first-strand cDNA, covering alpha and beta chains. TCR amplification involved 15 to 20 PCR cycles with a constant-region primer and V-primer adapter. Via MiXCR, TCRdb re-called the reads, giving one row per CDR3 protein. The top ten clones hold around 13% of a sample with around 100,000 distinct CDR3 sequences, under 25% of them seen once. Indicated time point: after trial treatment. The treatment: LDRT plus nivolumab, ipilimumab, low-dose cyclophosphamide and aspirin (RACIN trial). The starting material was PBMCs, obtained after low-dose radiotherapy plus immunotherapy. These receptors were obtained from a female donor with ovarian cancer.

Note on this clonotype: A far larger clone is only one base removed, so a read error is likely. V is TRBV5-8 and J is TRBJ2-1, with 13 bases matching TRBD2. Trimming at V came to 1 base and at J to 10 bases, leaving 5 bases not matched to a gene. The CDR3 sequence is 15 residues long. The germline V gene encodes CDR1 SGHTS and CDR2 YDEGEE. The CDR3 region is CASSLITSGRVEQFF. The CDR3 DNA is TGTGCCAGCAGCTTGATAACTAGCGGGAGGGTAGAGCAGTTCTTC.

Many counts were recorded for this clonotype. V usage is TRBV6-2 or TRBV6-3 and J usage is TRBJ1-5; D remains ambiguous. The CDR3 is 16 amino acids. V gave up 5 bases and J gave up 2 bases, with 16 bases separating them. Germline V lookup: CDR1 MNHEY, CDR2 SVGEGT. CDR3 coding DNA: TGTGCCAGCAGTCCCCCCTGGCGGAAGGGCAATCAGCCCCAGCATTTT. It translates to CASSPPWRKGNQPQHF.

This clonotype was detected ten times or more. This chain's CDR3 is CASSLTLFVSNQPQHF. The CDR3 nucleotides are TGTGCCAGCAGTTTAACCCTTTTTGTAAGCAATCAGCCCCAGCATTTT. The chain employs TRBV28 and TRBJ1-5; the D is unclear. Germline V lookup: CDR1 MDHEN, CDR2 SYDVKM. Trimming took off 2 bases at V and 1 base at J, with 12 bases between the two ends. The CDR3 is 16 amino acids.

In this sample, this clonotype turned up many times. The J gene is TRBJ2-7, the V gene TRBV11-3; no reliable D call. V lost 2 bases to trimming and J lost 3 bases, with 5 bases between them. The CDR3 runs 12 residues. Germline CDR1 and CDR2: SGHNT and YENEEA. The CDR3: CASSLRNYEQYF. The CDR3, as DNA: TGTGCCAGCAGCTTAAGGAACTACGAGCAGTACTTC.

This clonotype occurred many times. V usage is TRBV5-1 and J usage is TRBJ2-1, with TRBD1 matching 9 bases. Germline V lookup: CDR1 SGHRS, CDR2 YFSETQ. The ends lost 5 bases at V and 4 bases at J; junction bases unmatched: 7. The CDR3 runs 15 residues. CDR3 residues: CASSLGQGSYNEQFF. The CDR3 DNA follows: TGCGCCAGCAGTCTCGGACAGGGGTCTTACAATGAGCAGTTCTTC.

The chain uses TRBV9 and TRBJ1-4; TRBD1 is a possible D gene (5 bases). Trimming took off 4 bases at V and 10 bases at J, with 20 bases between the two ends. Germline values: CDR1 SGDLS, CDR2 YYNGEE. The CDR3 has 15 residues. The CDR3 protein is CASSPSGRGNTKLFF. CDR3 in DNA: TGTGCCAGCAGCCCATCGGGACGAGGAAATACAAAACTGTTTTTT.

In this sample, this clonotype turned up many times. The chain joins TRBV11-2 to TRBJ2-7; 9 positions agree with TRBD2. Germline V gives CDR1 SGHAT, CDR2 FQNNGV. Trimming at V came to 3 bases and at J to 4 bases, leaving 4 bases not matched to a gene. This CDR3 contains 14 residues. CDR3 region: CASSFLLAGYEQYF. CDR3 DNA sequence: TGTGCCAGCAGCTTCTTACTAGCGGGTTACGAGCAGTACTTC.

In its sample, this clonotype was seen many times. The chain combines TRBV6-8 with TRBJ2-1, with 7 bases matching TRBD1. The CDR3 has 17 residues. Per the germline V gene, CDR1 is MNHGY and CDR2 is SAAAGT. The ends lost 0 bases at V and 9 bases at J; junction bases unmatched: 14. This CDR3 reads CASSYSKLRGPNGEQFF. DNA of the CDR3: TGTGCCAGCAGTTACTCGAAGTTAAGGGGGCCAAATGGTGAGCAGTTCTTC.

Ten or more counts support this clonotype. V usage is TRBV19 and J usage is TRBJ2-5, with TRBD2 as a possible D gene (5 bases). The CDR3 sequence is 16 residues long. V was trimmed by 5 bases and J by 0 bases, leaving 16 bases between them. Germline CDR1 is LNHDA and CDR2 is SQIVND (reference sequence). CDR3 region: CASSFGLAPYQETQYF. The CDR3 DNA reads TGTGCCAGTAGTTTCGGACTCGCCCCTTACCAAGAGACCCAGTACTTC.

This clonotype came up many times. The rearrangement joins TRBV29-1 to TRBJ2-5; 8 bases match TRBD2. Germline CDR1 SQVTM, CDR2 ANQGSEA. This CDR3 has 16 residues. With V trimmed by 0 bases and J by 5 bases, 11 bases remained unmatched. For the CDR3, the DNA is TGCAGCGTTGAAGAACCGGGGAGTAGCGGGGAGGAGACCCAGTACTTC. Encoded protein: CSVEEPGSSGEETQYF.

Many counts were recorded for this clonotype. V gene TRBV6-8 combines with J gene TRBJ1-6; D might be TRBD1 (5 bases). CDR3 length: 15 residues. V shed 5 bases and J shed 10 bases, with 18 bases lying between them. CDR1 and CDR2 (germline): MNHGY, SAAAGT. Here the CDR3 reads CASSTSRLGDSPLHF. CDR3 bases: TGTGCCAGCAGTACCTCCCGCCTAGGGGACTCACCCCTCCACTTT.